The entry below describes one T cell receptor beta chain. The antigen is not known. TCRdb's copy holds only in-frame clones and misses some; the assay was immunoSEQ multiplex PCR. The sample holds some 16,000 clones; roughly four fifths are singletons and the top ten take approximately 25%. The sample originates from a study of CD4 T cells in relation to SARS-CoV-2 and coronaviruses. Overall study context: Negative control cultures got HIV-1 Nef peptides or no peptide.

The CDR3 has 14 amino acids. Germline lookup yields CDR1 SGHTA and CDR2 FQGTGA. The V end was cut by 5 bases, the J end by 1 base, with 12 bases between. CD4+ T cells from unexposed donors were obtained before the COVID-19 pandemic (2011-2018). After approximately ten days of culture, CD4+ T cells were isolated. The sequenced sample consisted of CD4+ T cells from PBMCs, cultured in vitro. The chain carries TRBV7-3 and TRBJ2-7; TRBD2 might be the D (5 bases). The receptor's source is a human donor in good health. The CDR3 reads CASSEPGTSYEQYF. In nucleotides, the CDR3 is TGTGCCAGCAGCGAACCGGGAACTTCCTACGAGCAGTACTTC.